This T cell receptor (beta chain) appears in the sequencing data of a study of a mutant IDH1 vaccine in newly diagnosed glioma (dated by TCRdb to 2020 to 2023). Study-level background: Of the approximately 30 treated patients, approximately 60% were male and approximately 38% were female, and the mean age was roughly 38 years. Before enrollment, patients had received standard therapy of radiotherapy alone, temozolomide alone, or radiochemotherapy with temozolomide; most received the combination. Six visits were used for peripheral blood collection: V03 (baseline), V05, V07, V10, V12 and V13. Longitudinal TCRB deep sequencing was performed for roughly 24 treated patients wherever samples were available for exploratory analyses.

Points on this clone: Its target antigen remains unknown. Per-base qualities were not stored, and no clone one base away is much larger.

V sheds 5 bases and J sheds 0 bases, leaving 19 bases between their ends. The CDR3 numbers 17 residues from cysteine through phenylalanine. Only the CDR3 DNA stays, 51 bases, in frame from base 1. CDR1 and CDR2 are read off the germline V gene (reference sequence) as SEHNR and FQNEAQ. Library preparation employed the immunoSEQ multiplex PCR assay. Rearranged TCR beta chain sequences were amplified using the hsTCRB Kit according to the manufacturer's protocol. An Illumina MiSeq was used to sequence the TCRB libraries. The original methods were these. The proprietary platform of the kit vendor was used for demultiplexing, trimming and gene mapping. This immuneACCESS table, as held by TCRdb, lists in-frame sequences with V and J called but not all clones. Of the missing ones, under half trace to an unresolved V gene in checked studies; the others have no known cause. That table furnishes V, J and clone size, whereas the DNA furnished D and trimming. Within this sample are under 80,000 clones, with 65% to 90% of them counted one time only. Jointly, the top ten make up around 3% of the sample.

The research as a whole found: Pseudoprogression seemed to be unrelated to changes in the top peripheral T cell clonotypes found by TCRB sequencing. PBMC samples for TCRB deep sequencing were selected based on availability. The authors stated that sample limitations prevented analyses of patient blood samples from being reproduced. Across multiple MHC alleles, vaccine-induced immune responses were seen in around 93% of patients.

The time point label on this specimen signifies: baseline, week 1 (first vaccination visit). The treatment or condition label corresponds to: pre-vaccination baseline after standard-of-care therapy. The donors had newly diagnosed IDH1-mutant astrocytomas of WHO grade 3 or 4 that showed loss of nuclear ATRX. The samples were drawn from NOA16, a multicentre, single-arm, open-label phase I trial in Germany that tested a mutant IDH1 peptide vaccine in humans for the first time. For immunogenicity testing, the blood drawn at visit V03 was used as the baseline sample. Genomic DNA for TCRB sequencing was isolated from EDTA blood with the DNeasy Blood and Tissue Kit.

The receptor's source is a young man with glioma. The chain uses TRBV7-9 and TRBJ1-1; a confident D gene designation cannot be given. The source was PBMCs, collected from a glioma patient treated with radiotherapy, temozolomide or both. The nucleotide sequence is TGTGCCAGCAGCATTAAAACGTTATCATTTATGAACACTGAAGCTTTCTTT. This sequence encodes CASSIKTLSFMNTEAFF.